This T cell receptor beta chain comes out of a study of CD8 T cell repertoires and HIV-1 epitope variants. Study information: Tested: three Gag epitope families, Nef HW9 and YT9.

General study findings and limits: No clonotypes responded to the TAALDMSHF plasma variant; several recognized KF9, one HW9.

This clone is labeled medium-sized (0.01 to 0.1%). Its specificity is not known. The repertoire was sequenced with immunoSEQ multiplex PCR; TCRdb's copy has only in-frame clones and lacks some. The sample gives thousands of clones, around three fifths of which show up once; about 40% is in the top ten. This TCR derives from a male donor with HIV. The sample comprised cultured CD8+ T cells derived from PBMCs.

The CDR3 bases are TGCGCCAGCAGCCAAGGGGTGTCGGACATTCAGTACTTC. Its translation: CASSQGVSDIQYF. The chain links TRBV4-3 to TRBJ2-4, with D unclear. V gave up 1 base and J gave up 8 bases, with 9 bases separating them. Germline lookup yields CDR1 LGHNA and CDR2 YSLEER. The CDR3 has 13 amino acids.